A selection of T cell receptor beta chains follows, all from one sample in a study of blood T cell repertoires in COVID-19. Libraries were prepared by immunoSEQ multiplex PCR; TCRdb keeps only in-frame clonotypes and omits some of them. This sample carries 150,000 to 160,000 clones, around 83% of them seen once, and the ten largest clones take 25% to 35%. Sequenced sample: peripheral blood. Source of these receptors: a woman aged 55-69 years with acute or convalescent COVID-19. CDR3s include the opening cysteine and the closing phenylalanine or tryptophan. Fields, in order: clone size, D gene, J gene, V gene, CDR3 DNA, CDR3 protein. D genes are given only for firm matches. Clone sizes are given selectively: once, few, many, or a class where the clone is expanded.

>NA|TRBD1|TRBJ2-7|TRBV7-8
TGTGCCAGCAGCCATGGGACAGAACGGGTGCGCGAGCAGTACTTC
CASSHGTERVREQYF
>NA|NA|TRBJ1-5|TRBV3-1/TRBV3-2
TGTGCCAGCAGCCGCTCCGGACGGGATAATAATCAGCCCCAGCATTTT
CASSRSGRDNNQPQHF
>NA|NA|TRBJ1-5|TRBV29-1
TGCAGCGTTGGCCCGGGGAGCTATCAGCCCCAGCATTTT
CSVGPGSYQPQHF
>NA|NA|TRBJ1-1|TRBV10-1
TGCGCCAGCAGTGACCGGCGGGCCATGAACACTGAAGCTTTCTTT
CASSDRRAMNTEAFF
>NA|NA|TRBJ1-1|TRBV11-2
TGTGCCAGCAGTCTTTTGGGGGGAACTGAAGCTTTCTTT
CASSLLGGTEAFF
>NA|NA|TRBJ1-1|TRBV6-6
TGTGCCACACACAGGGAAGGGACTGAAGCTTTCTTT
CATHREGTEAFF
>NA|TRBD1|TRBJ1-5|TRBV12-3/TRBV12-4
TGTGCCAGCAGTTCACAGGGGAATCAGCCCCAGCATTTT
CASSSQGNQPQHF
>NA|NA|TRBJ1-2|TRBV3-1/TRBV3-2
TGTGCCAGCAGCCAAGAGAGTCAGGGTAGAGGCTACACCTTC
CASSQESQGRGYTF
>NA|TRBD1|TRBJ2-1|TRBV19
TGTGCCAGTAGTATGTTCGGGACAGGGAACTACAATGAGCAGTTCTTC
CASSMFGTGNYNEQFF
>NA|TRBD1|TRBJ1-5|TRBV5-5
TGTGCCAGCAGCACAGACCGGGACAGGGGGCCTTATAGCAATCAGCCCCAGCATTTT
CASSTDRDRGPYSNQPQHF
>NA|NA|TRBJ2-5|TRBV2
TGTGCCAGCAGTGAAAGTGTGGGGGGGCCGGAGACCCAGTACTTC
CASSESVGGPETQYF
>NA|TRBD1|TRBJ2-3|TRBV28
TGTGCCAGCAGTTTAAGACAGGGGAGCACAGATACGCAGTATTTT
CASSLRQGSTDTQYF
>NA|TRBD1|TRBJ1-5|TRBV3-1/TRBV3-2
TGTGCCAGCAGCCTAAGCGGGACAGGACATCAGCCCCAGCATTTT
CASSLSGTGHQPQHF
>once|NA|TRBJ1-2|TRBV3-1/TRBV3-2
TGTGCCAGCAGCCAAGACCGGGACTATGGCTACACCTTC
CASSQDRDYGYTF
>NA|TRBD1|TRBJ2-7|TRBV5-1
TGCGCCAGCAGCCTAGGGACAGAGCACTACGAGCAGTACTTC
CASSLGTEHYEQYF
>NA|TRBD2|TRBJ2-1|TRBV5-1
TGCGCCAGCAGCTTATCCCCAGCGGGGGGGGACAATGAGCAGTTCTTC
CASSLSPAGGDNEQFF
>few|TRBD1|TRBJ1-6|TRBV28
TGTGCCAGCAGTTCCTCCGGGACAGGGAGTTCACCCCTCCACTTT
CASSSSGTGSSPLHF
>NA|NA|TRBJ1-5|TRBV7-9
TGTGCCAGCAGCCCAACAGGAACACAGCAGCCCCAGCATTTT
CASSPTGTQQPQHF
>NA|TRBD1|TRBJ1-1|TRBV19
TGTGCCAGTAGTTCACAGGGGTTGGCTGAAGCTTTCTTT
CASSSQGLAEAFF
>NA|TRBD1|TRBJ1-5|TRBV11-2
TGTGCCAGCAGCCACACAGGGGGCAATCAGCCCCAGCATTTT
CASSHTGGNQPQHF
>NA|TRBD1|TRBJ2-3|TRBV6-5
TGTGCCAGCAGTTCCCCGGGACAGCCCCGTTATTTT
CASSSPGQPRYF
>NA|NA|TRBJ1-2|TRBV5-5
TGTGCCAGCAGCGGGCCCCCCCCCTCCGGCTATGGCTACACCTTC
CASSGPPPSGYGYTF
>NA|TRBD1|TRBJ2-2|TRBV24-1
TGTGCCACCAGTGATCCAAGGGGGCGAAGGGGGGAGCTGTTTTTT
CATSDPRGRRGELFF
>NA|TRBD2|TRBJ2-1|TRBV9
TGTGCCAGCAGCGAACGACTAGCGGAATACAATGAGCAGTTCTTC
CASSERLAEYNEQFF
>NA|NA|TRBJ1-2|TRBV20-1
TGCAGTGCTAGTCCGGCGGAAAACTATGGCTACACCTTC
CSASPAENYGYTF
>many|NA|TRBJ2-7|TRBV7-6
TGTGCCAGCGCGGTAGGAGTAGGGTCAGCGGGCGGGATCTCCCAGTACGAGCAGTACTTC
CASAVGVGSAGGISQYEQYF
>NA|NA|TRBJ1-1|TRBV5-1
TGCGCCAGCAGCCAGCAGGATGGATTCGGGGCTGAAGCTTTCTTT
CASSQQDGFGAEAFF
>NA|NA|TRBJ1-6|TRBV6-4
TGTGCCAGCACCACGGTGGGGTCAGGGCGATCACCCCTCCACTTT
CASTTVGSGRSPLHF
>NA|TRBD1|TRBJ2-7|TRBV12-3/TRBV12-4
TGTGCCAGCAGTTTAGTACAGGGGTACGAGCAGTACTTC
CASSLVQGYEQYF
>NA|NA|TRBJ2-7|TRBV5-1
TGCGCCAGCAGCTTGGGACACCTTGACGAGCAGTACTTC
CASSLGHLDEQYF
>few|NA|TRBJ2-7|TRBV11-2
TGTGCCAGCAGCTTTCTAAGCCCAGGGAGGTACGAGCAGTACTTC
CASSFLSPGRYEQYF
>few|NA|TRBJ1-6|TRBV3-1/TRBV3-2
TGTGCCAGCAGCCAAGCGGTTGGGGGCCGAAATTCACCCCTCCACTTT
CASSQAVGGRNSPLHF
>NA|NA|TRBJ2-3|TRBV10-3
TGTGCCATCAGGGAAGACACCACAGATACGCAGTATTTT
CAIREDTTDTQYF
>NA|NA|TRBJ1-1|TRBV19
TGTGCCAGTAACCAGATAACCCCGAACACTGAAGCTTTCTTT
CASNQITPNTEAFF
>NA|TRBD1|TRBJ2-7|TRBV27
TGTGCCAGCAGTTTACGACAGGGGCTCTACGAGCAGTACTTC
CASSLRQGLYEQYF
>NA|NA|TRBJ2-5|TRBV3-1/TRBV3-2
TGTGCCAGCAGCCAAGCCCACACCTTACAAGAGACCCAGTACTTC
CASSQAHTLQETQYF
>NA|NA|TRBJ1-1|TRBV5-8
TGTGCCAGCAGCTTGATCCCACCAGGGGCGGAGGCTGAAGCTTTCTTT
CASSLIPPGAEAEAFF
>NA|NA|TRBJ2-1|TRBV6-5
TGTGCCAGCAGTTACTCGGCAGGAGGGGCCTACAATGAGCAGTTCTTC
CASSYSAGGAYNEQFF
>NA|NA|TRBJ1-3|TRBV6-5
TGTGCCAGCAGTTACGGGGCACCCAACTCTGGAAACACCATATATTTT
CASSYGAPNSGNTIYF
>few|NA|TRBJ2-2|TRBV24-1
TGTGCCACCAGTGATGGCCGCCGGGGCACCGGGGAGCTGTTTTTT
CATSDGRRGTGELFF
>NA|NA|TRBJ1-6|TRBV7-2
TGTGCCAGCAGCTTACGGGGACAAAAGGTCGTCTCACCCCTCCACTTT
CASSLRGQKVVSPLHF
>NA|NA|TRBJ2-1|TRBV12-3/TRBV12-4
TGTGCCAGCCGGGTCCCCTACAATGAGCAGTTCTTC
CASRVPYNEQFF
>NA|NA|TRBJ1-1|TRBV11-3
TGTGCCAGCAGCTTAGGACAGTACTCAAACACTGAAGCTTTCTTT
CASSLGQYSNTEAFF
>NA|NA|TRBJ1-1|TRBV2
TGTGCCAGCAGTGTAAGTCAGGGAAGCACTGAAGCTTTCTTT
CASSVSQGSTEAFF
>NA|NA|TRBJ2-2|TRBV5-4
TGTGCCAGCAGCGGTACTTCGCTAGCTGGCGGGGAGCTGTTTTTT
CASSGTSLAGGELFF
>NA|NA|TRBJ1-2|TRBV9
TGTGCCAGCAGCGTAGACCCATTGATTTTGGACACCTCCTATGGCTACACCTTC
CASSVDPLILDTSYGYTF
>NA|NA|TRBJ2-7|TRBV5-8
TGTGCCAGCAGCACTACAGGCCCCTACGAGCAGTACTTC
CASSTTGPYEQYF
>few|NA|TRBJ1-4|TRBV7-9
TGTGCCAGCAGCTCACAGGGTGTAGGTGAAAAACTGTTTTTT
CASSSQGVGEKLFF
>few|TRBD1|TRBJ1-2|TRBV5-1
TGCGCCAGCAGCGGTAACAGGGGGCAGGATGGCTACACCTTC
CASSGNRGQDGYTF
>few|NA|TRBJ1-3|TRBV19
TGTGCCACCGACAGGAGAAACACCATATATTTT
CATDRRNTIYF
>NA|TRBD1|TRBJ1-5|TRBV28
TGTGCCAGCAGCCCAGGGGGAAACAATCAGCCCCAGCATTTT
CASSPGGNNQPQHF
>NA|NA|TRBJ1-3|TRBV7-9
TGTGCCAGCAGCTGGGGGGGTGATGGAAACACCATATATTTT
CASSWGGDGNTIYF
>NA|TRBD1|TRBJ1-6|TRBV28
TGTGCCAGCAGTTTTATGGACAGGGAAAATTCACCCCTCCACTTT
CASSFMDRENSPLHF
>NA|TRBD1|TRBJ1-4|TRBV5-1
TGCGCCAGTTCGGAAGGACAGGTGAATTTCGGCACTAATGAAAAACTGTTTTTT
CASSEGQVNFGTNEKLFF
>few|NA|TRBJ1-1|TRBV7-9
TGTGCCAGCAGCCCCGGGCGGGGTCTGCGGACTGAAGCTTTCTTT
CASSPGRGLRTEAFF
>NA|NA|TRBJ2-3|TRBV6-5
TGTGCCAGCAGAAAAGCGGTTTCAGAAGATACGCAGTATTTT
CASRKAVSEDTQYF
>once|TRBD2|TRBJ2-2|TRBV19
TGTGCCAGTAGTGAGGGTAGCGGGGGAACTACCGGGGAGCTGTTTTTT
CASSEGSGGTTGELFF
>NA|TRBD1|TRBJ1-3|TRBV10-1
TGCGCCAGGGACAGGGAGGCTGGAAACACCATATATTTT
CARDREAGNTIYF
>NA|TRBD1|TRBJ1-2|TRBV12-3/TRBV12-4
TGTGCCAGCAAACGGACAGGGGGCTATGGCTACACCTTC
CASKRTGGYGYTF
>NA|TRBD1|TRBJ1-6|TRBV12-3/TRBV12-4
TGTGCCAGCAGTTTAAGGGGACAGTCACCCCTCCACTTT
CASSLRGQSPLHF